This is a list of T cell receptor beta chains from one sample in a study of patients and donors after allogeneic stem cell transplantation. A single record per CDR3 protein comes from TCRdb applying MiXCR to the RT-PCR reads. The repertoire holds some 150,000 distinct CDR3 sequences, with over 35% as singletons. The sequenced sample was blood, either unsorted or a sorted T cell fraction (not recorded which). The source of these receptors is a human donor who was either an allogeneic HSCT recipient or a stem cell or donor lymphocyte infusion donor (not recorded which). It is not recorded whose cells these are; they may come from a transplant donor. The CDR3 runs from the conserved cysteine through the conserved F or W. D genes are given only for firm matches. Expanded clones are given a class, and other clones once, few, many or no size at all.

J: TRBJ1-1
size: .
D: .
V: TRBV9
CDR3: CASSVVGQDTEAFF
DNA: TGTGCCAGCAGCGTAGTTGGGCAGGACACTGAAGCTTTCTTT

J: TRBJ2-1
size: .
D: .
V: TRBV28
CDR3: CASRPSPPRPRDEQFF
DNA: TGTGCCAGCAGACCTAGTCCCCCGAGGCCCCGGGATGAGCAGTTCTTC

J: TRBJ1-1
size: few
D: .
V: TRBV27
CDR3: CASSFGRSRVEAFF
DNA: TGTGCCAGCAGTTTCGGACGCTCACGGGTAGAAGCTTTCTTT

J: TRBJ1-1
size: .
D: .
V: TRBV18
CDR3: CASSPPPGTAEAFF
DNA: TGTGCCAGCTCACCACCACCAGGGACCGCTGAAGCTTTCTTT

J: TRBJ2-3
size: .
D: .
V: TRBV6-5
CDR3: CASSLLGASTDTQYF
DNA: TGTGCCAGCAGTTTGCTCGGGGCTAGCACAGATACGCAGTATTTT

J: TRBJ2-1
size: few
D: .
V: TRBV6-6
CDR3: CATWTTNEQFF
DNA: TGTGCCACCTGGACAACCAATGAGCAGTTCTTC

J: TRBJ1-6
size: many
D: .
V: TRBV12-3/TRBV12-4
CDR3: CASSQRSNSPLHF
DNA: TGTGCCAGCAGCCAAAGGTCAAATTCACCCCTCCACTTT

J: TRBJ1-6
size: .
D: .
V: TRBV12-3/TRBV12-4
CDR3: CASRSRSRVNSPLHF
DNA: TGTGCCAGCCGTAGCCGCTCCAGGGTCAATTCACCCCTCCACTTT

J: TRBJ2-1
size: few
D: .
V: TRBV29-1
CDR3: CSVGDGDNEQFF
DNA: TGCAGCGTAGGGGACGGGGACAATGAGCAGTTCTTC

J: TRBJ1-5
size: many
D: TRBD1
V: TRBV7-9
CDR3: CASSLSDRANQPQHF
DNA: TGTGCCAGCAGCTTATCCGACAGGGCCAATCAGCCCCAGCATTTT

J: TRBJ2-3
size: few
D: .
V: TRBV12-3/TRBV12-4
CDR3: CASSPGQPLSTDTQYF
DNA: TGTGCCAGCAGTCCGGGACAACCCCTTAGCACAGATACGCAGTATTTT

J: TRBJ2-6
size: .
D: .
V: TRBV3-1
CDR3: CASSQLTSSGANVLTF
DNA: TGTGCCAGCAGCCAACTGACCAGCTCTGGGGCCAACGTCCTGACTTTC

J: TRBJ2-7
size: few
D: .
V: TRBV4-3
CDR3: CASSQDVQGGYEQYF
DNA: TGCGCCAGCAGCCAGGACGTACAGGGTGGGTACGAGCAGTACTTC

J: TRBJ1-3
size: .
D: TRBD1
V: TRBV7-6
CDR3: CASSSPSGGSGNTIYF
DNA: TGTGCCAGCAGCTCCCCGTCAGGGGGCTCTGGAAACACCATATATTTT

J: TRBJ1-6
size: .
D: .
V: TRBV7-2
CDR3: CATTVSPNSPLHF
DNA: TGTGCCACCACCGTTTCCCCCAATTCACCCCTCCACTTT

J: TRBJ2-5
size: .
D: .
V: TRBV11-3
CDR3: CASSYFPGQAQYF
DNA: TGTGCCAGCAGCTATTTTCCAGGCCAGGCCCAGTACTTC

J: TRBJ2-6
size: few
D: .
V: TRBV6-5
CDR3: CASSYSSGSGANVLTF
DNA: TGTGCCAGCAGTTACTCGAGCGGGTCGGGGGCCAACGTCCTGACTTTC

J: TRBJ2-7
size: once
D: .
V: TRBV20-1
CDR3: CSAFQGGTSYEQYF
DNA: TGCAGTGCTTTTCAGGGTGGTACTTCCTACGAGCAGTACTTC

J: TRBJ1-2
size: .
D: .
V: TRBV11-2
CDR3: CASSFPDRKIDGYTF
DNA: TGTGCCAGCAGCTTCCCGGACCGAAAGATTGATGGCTACACCTTC

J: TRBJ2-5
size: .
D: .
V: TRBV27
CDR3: CASSSGKGTQYF
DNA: TGTGCCAGCAGTTCCGGGAAGGGGACCCAGTACTTC

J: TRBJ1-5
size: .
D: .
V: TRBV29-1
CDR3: CSVDKRLHQPQHF
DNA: TGCAGCGTTGATAAACGACTTCATCAGCCCCAGCATTTT

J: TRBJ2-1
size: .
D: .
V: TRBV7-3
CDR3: CASSLRTRVGEQFF
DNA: TGTGCCAGCAGCTTAAGAACCAGGGTCGGTGAGCAGTTCTTC

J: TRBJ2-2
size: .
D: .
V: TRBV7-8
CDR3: CATLGTQNTGELFF
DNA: TGTGCCACACTGGGGACCCAGAACACCGGGGAGCTGTTTTTT

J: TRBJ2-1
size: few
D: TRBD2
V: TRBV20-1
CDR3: CSPGTSGVNEQFF
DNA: TGCAGTCCCGGGACTAGCGGGGTGAATGAGCAGTTCTTC

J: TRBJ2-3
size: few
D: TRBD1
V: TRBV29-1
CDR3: CSVRDRETPDTQYF
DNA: TGCAGCGTCCGGGACAGGGAGACCCCAGATACGCAGTATTTT

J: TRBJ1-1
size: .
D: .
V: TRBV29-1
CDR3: CSVRDRSNAEAFF
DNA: TGCAGCGTTCGTGACAGGTCGAACGCTGAAGCTTTCTTT

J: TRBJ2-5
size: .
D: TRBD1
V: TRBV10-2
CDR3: CASGSQGGQETQYF
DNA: TGCGCCAGCGGTTCACAGGGGGGACAAGAGACCCAGTACTTC

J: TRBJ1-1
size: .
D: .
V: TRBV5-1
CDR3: CASSHPGPQAEAFF
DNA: TGCGCCAGCAGCCACCCGGGACCGCAGGCTGAAGCTTTCTTT

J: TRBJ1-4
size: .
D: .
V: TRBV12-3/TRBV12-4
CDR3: CASSLTEMVGKLFF
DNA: TGTGCCAGCAGTCTGACAGAGATGGTAGGAAAACTGTTTTTT

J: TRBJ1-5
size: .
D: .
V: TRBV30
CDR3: CAWRPGANQPQHF
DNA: TGTGCCTGGAGGCCAGGGGCGAATCAGCCCCAGCATTTT